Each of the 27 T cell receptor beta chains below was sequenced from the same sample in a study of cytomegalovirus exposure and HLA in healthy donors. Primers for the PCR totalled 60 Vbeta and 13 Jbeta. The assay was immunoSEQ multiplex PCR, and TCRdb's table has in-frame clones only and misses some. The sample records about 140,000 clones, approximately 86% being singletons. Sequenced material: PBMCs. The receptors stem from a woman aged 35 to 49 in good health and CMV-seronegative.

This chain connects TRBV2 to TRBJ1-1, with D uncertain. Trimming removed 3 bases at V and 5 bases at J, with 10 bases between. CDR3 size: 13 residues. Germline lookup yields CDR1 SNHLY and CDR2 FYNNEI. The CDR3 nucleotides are TGTGCCAGCAGTGAGAACATACAGACTGAAGCTTTCTTT. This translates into CASSENIQTEAFF.

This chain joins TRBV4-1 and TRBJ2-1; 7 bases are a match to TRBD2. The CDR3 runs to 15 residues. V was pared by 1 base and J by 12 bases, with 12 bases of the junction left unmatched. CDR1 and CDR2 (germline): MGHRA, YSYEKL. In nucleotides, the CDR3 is TGCGCCAGCAGCCAAGCGACTAGCTCCGGGTATTCGCAGTTCTTC. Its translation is CASSQATSSGYSQFF.

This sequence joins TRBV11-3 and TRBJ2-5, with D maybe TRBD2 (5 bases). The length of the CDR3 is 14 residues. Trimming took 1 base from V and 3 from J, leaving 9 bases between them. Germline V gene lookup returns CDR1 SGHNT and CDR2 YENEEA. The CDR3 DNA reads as TGTGCCAGCAGCTTAGGACTACCAGAAGAGACCCAGTACTTC. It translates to CASSLGLPEETQYF.

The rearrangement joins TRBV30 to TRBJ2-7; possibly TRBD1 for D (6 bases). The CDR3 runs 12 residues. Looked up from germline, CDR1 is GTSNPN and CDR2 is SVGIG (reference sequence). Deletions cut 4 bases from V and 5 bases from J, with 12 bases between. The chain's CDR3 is CAWTRGYHEQYF. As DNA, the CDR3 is TGTGCCTGGACTAGGGGGTACCACGAGCAGTACTTC. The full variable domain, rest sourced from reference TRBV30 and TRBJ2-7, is SQTIHQWPATLVQPVGSPLSLECTVEGTSNPNLYWYRQAAGRGLQLLFYSVGIGQISSEVPQNLSASRPQDRQFILSSKKLLLSDSGFYLCAWTRGYHEQYFGPGTRLTVT.

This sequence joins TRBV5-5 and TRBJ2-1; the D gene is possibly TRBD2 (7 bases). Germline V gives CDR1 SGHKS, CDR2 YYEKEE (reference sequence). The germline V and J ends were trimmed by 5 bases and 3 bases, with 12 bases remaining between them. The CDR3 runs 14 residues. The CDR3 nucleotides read TGTGCCAGCAGAAACAGGGAGGGCTACAATGAGCAGTTCTTC. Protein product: CASRNREGYNEQFF.

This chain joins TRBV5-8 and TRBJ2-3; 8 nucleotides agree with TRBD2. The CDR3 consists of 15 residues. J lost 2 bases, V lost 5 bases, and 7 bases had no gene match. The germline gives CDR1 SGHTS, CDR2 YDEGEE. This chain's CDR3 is CASSPRLAITDTQYF. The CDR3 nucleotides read TGTGCCAGCAGTCCTAGACTAGCGATCACAGATACGCAGTATTTT.

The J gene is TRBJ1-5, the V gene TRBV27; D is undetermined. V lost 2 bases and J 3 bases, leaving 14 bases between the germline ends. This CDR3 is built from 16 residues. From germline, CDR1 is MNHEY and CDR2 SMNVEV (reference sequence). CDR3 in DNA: TGTGCCAGCAGTTTAACGTGGCCGATCCACAATCAGCCCCAGCATTTT. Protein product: CASSLTWPIHNQPQHF.

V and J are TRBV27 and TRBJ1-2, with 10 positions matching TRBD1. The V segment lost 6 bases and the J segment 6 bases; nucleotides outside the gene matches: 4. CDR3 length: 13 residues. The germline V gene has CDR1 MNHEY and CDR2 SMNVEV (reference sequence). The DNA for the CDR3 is TGTGCCAGCAGCGACAGGGGGCTTAATGGCTACACCTTC. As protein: CASSDRGLNGYTF.

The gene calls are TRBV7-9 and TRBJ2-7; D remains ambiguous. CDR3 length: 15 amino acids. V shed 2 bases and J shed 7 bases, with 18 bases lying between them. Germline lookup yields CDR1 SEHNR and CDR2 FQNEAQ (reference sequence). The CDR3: CASSLSRGHGREQYF. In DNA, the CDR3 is TGTGCCAGCAGCTTATCTCGAGGCCATGGCCGGGAGCAGTACTTC. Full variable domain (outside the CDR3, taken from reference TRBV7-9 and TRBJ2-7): DTGVSQNPRHKITKRGQNVTFRCDPISEHNRLYWYRQTLGQGPEFLTYFQNEAQLEKSRLLSDRFSAERPKGSFSTLEIQRTEQGDSAMYLCASSLSRGHGREQYFGPGTRLTVT.

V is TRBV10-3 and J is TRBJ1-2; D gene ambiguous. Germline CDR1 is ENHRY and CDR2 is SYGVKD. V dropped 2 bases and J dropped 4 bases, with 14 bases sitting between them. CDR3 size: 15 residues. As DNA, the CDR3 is TGTGCCATCAGTGAGGCAACGGACTTTCCCTATGGCTACACCTTC. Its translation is CAISEATDFPYGYTF.

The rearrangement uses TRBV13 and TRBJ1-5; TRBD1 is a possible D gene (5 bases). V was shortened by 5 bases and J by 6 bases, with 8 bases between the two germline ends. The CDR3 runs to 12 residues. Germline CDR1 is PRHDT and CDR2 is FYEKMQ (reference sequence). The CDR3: CASSTQGQPQHF. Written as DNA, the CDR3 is TGTGCCAGCAGCACGCAGGGTCAGCCCCAGCATTTT.

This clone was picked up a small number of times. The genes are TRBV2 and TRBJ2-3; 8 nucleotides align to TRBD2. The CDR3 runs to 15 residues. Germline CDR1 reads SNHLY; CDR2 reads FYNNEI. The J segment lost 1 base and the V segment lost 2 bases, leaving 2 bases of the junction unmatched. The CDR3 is CASSEQLAGTDTQYF. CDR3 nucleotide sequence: TGTGCCAGCAGTGAACAACTAGCGGGCACAGATACGCAGTATTTT.

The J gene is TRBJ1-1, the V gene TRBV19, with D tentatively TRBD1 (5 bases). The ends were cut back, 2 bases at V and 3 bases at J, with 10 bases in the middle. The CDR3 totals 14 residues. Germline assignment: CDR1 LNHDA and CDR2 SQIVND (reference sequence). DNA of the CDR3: TGTGCCAGTAGTATAACACGCAGGGACACTGAAGCTTTCTTT. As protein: CASSITRRDTEAFF.

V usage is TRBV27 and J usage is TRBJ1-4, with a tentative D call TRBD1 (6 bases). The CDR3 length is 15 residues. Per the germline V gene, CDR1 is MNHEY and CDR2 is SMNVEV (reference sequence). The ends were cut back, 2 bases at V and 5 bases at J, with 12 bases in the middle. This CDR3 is CASSLTGNFNEKLFF. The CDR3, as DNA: TGTGCCAGCAGTTTAACAGGGAACTTCAATGAAAAACTGTTTTTT.

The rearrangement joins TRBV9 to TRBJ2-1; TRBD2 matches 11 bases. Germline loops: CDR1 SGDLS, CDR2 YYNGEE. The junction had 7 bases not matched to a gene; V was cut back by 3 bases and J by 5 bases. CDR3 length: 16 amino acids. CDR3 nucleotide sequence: TGTGCCAGCAGCGGTCGGACTAGCGGGCCGGACAATGAGCAGTTCTTC. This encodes CASSGRTSGPDNEQFF.

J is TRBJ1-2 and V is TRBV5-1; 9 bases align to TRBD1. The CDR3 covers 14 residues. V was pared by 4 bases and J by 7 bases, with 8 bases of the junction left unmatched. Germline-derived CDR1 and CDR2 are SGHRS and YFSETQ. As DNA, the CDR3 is TGCGCCAGCAGCCCGGACAGGGGTGTCATTGGCTACACCTTC. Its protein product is CASSPDRGVIGYTF.

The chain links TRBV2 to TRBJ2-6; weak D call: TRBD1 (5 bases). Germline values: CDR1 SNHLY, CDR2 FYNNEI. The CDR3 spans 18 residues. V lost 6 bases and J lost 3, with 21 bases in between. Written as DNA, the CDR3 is TGTGCCAGCAGCCCTAGGGGTACATGGTCGGGTGGGGCCAACGTCCTGACTTTC. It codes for CASSPRGTWSGGANVLTF.

The CDR3 is CASSSGQGETQYF. DNA for the CDR3: TGTGCCAGCAGCTCCGGACAGGGAGAGACCCAGTACTTC. V and J are TRBV11-3 and TRBJ2-5; 8 positions match TRBD1. In germline, CDR1 is SGHNT, CDR2 YENEEA. The CDR3 contains 13 residues. V lost 4 bases and J lost 4; bases outside the gene matches: 2.

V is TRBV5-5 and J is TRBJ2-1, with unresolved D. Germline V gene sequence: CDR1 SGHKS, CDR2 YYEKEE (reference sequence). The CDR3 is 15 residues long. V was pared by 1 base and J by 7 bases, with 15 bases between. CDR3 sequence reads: CASSLTPGNLNEQFF. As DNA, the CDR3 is TGTGCCAGCAGCTTGACTCCAGGAAATCTTAATGAGCAGTTCTTC.

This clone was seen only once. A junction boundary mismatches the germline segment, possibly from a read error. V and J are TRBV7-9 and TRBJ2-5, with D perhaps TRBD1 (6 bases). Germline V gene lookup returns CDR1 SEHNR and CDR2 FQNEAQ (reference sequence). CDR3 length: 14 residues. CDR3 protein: CASSLAQGRGTQYF. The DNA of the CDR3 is TGTGCGAGCAGCTTGGCCCAGGGGAGAGGGACCCAGTACTTC.

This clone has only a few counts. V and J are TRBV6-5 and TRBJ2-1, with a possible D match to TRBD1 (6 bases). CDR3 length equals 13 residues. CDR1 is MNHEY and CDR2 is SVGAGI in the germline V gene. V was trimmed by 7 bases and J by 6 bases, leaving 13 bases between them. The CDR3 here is CASTWGPGNEQFF. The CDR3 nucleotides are TGTGCCAGCACTTGGGGGCCCGGCAATGAGCAGTTCTTC.

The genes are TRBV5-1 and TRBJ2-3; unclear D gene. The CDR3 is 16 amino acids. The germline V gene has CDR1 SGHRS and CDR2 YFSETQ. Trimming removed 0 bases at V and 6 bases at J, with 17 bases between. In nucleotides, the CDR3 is TGCGCCAGCAGCTTGGGGGCGCATTTAGTTACGGATACGCAGTATTTT. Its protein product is CASSLGAHLVTDTQYF.

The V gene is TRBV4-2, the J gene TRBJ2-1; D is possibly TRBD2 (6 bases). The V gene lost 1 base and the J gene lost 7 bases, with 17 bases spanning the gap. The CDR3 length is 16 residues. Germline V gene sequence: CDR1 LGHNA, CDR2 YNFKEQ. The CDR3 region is CASSQARGTSLNEQFF. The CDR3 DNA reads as TGTGCCAGCAGCCAAGCGCGCGGGACGAGTTTGAATGAGCAGTTCTTC.

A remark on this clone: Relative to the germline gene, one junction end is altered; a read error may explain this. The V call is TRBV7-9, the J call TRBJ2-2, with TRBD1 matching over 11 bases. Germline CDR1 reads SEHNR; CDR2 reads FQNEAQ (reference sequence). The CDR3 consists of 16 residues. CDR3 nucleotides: TGTTCCAGCAGCCGGACAGGGGGCGATGGCACCGGGGAGCTGTTTTTT. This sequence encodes CSSSRTGGDGTGELFF.

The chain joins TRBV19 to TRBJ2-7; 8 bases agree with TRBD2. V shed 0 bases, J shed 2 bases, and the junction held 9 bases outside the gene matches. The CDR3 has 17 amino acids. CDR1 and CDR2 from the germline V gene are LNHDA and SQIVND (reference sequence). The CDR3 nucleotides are TGTGCCAGTAGTATAGATCACAGCGGGAGAGGCCCCTACGAGCAGTACTTC. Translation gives CASSIDHSGRGPYEQYF.

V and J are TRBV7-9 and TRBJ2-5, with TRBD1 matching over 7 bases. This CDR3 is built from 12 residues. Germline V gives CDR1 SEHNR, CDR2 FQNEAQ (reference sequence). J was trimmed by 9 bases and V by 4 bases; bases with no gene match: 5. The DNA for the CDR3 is TGTGCCAGCAGCTGGGGTGGACAGGCCCAGTACTTC. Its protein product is CASSWGGQAQYF. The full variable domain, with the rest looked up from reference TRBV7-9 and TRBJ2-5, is DTGVSQNPRHKITKRGQNVTFRCDPISEHNRLYWYRQTLGQGPEFLTYFQNEAQLEKSRLLSDRFSAERPKGSFSTLEIQRTEQGDSAMYLCASSWGGQAQYFGPGTRLLVL.

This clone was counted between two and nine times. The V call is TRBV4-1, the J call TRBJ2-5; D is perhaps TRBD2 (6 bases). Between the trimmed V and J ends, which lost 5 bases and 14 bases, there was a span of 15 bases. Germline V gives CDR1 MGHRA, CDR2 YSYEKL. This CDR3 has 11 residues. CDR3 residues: CASSFGTGVYF. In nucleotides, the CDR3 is TGCGCCAGCAGCTTCGGGACGGGGGTCTACTTC.